This record looks at one T cell receptor beta chain sequence and its context. Its antigen is as yet unknown. The sample belongs to a study of blood T cells in healthy people across ages. Notes on the study in general: The unknown donor CMV status may have confounded expanded clonotype changes. Significant beta diversity loss was already apparent by age roughly 43, declining roughly linearly.

The CDR3 runs to 14 residues. Trimming left V 5 bases short and J 5 bases short, with 14 bases between. Then a second PCR, running about 6 to 12 cycles, was carried out with a sample-barcoded 5' primer and a J-beta primer mix. MiXCR, run by TCRdb on the 5' RACE reads, gives a single entry per CDR3 protein. This sample carries roughly 1.9 million distinct CDR3 sequences, about two fifths of them seen once, and the ten largest clones take approximately 22%. The gene calls are TRBV12-3 or TRBV12-4 and TRBJ2-3; D ambiguous. This TCR came from a human donor in good health. Material for sequencing was blood. CDR3 residues: CASSTGFPGDTQYF. The CDR3, as DNA: TGTGCCAGCAGTACTGGTTTCCCCGGAGATACGCAGTATTTT.